The 8 T cell receptor beta chains presented below share a single source sample, sequenced in a study of cytomegalovirus exposure and HLA in healthy donors. Primers: 60 Vbeta forward and 13 Jbeta reverse. TCRdb keeps only in-frame clones here, not all; method: immunoSEQ multiplex PCR. The repertoire consists of fewer than 40,000 clones, with roughly 90% occurring once and the leading ten covering about an eighth. The sequenced material came from PBMCs. Receptors originate from a woman in her forties in good health and CMV-seropositive.

This sequence joins TRBV5-1 and TRBJ1-5; D might be TRBD1 (5 bases). This CDR3 has 15 amino acids. Trimming took off 4 bases at V and 2 bases at J, with 13 bases between the two ends. CDR1 and CDR2 (germline): SGHRS, YFSETQ. CDR3 bases: TGCGCCAGCAGCCCATCCCCGGGGGGCAATCAGCCCCAGCATTTT. It encodes CASSPSPGGNQPQHF.

This clone was observed a few times. J is TRBJ2-4 and V is TRBV7-2, with D perhaps TRBD1 (6 bases). The germline CDR1 and CDR2 sequences are SGHTA and FQGNSA. The germline V and J ends were trimmed by 1 base and 0 bases, with 19 bases remaining between them. This CDR3 has 19 residues. CDR3 sequence (DNA): TGTGCCAGCAGCTTAGAAGACAGGATTTTGAGGGTAGCCAAAAACATTCAGTACTTC. This sequence encodes CASSLEDRILRVAKNIQYF.

V usage is TRBV7-8 and J usage is TRBJ1-4; D unclear. Deletions cut 5 bases from V and 7 bases from J, with 17 bases between. The CDR3 has 15 residues. The germline gives CDR1 SGHVS, CDR2 FQNEAQ. The CDR3, as DNA: TGTGCCAGCAGCCCCAGGCCCAGGCCCAGTGAAAAACTGTTTTTT. It translates to CASSPRPRPSEKLFF.

The genes are TRBV7-2 and TRBJ1-2, with 7 bases that match TRBD1. The CDR3 runs 17 residues. V gave up 4 bases and J gave up 6 bases; unmatched junction bases: 17. Germline values: CDR1 SGHTA, CDR2 FQGNSA. CDR3 sequence (DNA): TGTGCCAGCAGCTCGCACAAGCCTCCCGGGACAGTGGATGGCTACACCTTC. This codes for CASSSHKPPGTVDGYTF.

The chain is built from TRBV7-8 and TRBJ2-7; 7 bases are a match to TRBD1. The CDR3 is made up of 15 amino acids. With V trimmed by 5 bases and J by 2 bases, 9 bases remained unmatched. From germline, CDR1 is SGHVS and CDR2 FQNEAQ. This CDR3 is CASSPNRGTPYEQYF. In DNA form, the CDR3 reads TGTGCCAGCAGCCCCAACAGGGGTACCCCCTACGAGCAGTACTTC. The whole variable domain, remainder taken from reference TRBV7-8 and TRBJ2-7, is GAGVSQSPRYKVAKRGQDVALRCDPISGHVSLFWYQQALGQGPEFLTYFQNEAQLDKSGLPSDRFFAERPEGSVSTLKIQRTQQEDSAVYLCASSPNRGTPYEQYFGPGTRLTVT.

This sequence joins TRBV7-8 and TRBJ1-1; 11 bases align to TRBD1. Unmatched junction bases numbered 10, after V lost 4 bases and J lost 3 bases. Germline CDR1 SGHVS, CDR2 FQNEAQ. The CDR3 runs to 17 residues. CDR3: CASSWPLDRGPDTEAFF. CDR3 DNA: TGTGCCAGCAGCTGGCCCCTGGACAGGGGGCCGGACACTGAAGCTTTCTTT.

The chain is built from TRBV7-8 and TRBJ2-5; 8 bases match TRBD1. Trimming cost V 5 bases and J 5 bases; bases outside gene matches: 10. CDR1 is SGHVS, CDR2 FQNEAQ, per germline. The CDR3 runs 15 residues. CDR3 coding DNA: TGTGCCAGCAGCCACCGGACAGGGCCAAGGGAGACCCAGTACTTC. Its protein is CASSHRTGPRETQYF.

This clone was seen once. The V gene is TRBV15, the J gene TRBJ2-3; 10 bases are a match to TRBD1. The CDR3 covers 17 residues. Germline V gene data show CDR1 as LNHNV and CDR2 as YYDKDF (reference sequence). Germline trimming cut 2 bases from V and 1 base from J; bases unmatched to any gene: 6. This CDR3 reads CATSRPGQGYGTDTQYF. As DNA, the CDR3 is TGTGCCACCAGCAGACCGGGACAGGGGTACGGCACAGATACGCAGTATTTT.